The source of this TCR beta chain is a study of blood T cell repertoires in COVID-19. About the research overall: T cells, B-cell-depleted T cells, or PBMCs provided the cDNA or gDNA that served as material.

Original methodology: How many nucleated cells were present was estimated from reference gene primer amplification. The repertoire was sequenced with immunoSEQ multiplex PCR; TCRdb's copy has only in-frame clones and lacks some. D and trimming come from the DNA, and the V and J calls and clone size come from that table. The sample lists over 45,000 clones, around four fifths seen once, with 5.2% in the top ten. The CDR3 extends over 16 amino acids. Trimming left V 5 bases short and J 2 bases short, with 16 bases between. CDR1 is SGHTA and CDR2 is FQGTGA in the germline V gene. The receptor comes from a human donor in a cohort sampled during active COVID-19. Source material: peripheral blood. The chain is built from TRBV7-3 and TRBJ2-1, with D possibly TRBD2 on 7 matching bases. This chain's CDR3 is CASSPGGRTTYNEQFF. The CDR3 region has the DNA TGTGCCAGCAGCCCGGGGGGCCGTACCACCTACAATGAGCAGTTCTTC.